This TCR beta chain is from a study of T cells after somatic rescue of genetic block. Profiled with immunoSEQ multiplex PCR; TCRdb holds only in-frame clones, not every one. The top ten hold 0.075% to 0.095% of the sample, which has 45,000 to 55,000 clones, about 96% seen once. This CDR3 is 15 amino acids long. In germline, CDR1 is SGHVS, CDR2 FNYEAQ. V lost 4 bases and J lost 3; bases outside the gene matches: 7. The rearrangement uses TRBV7-6 and TRBJ2-7, with TRBD2 identical over 9 bases. Specimen: peripheral blood mononuclear cells (PBMCs). This clonotype was sampled from a child younger than two. Here the CDR3 reads CASSSIAGVDYEQYF. CDR3 coding DNA: TGTGCCAGCAGCTCGATAGCGGGAGTAGACTACGAGCAGTACTTC. Together with reference TRBV7-6 and TRBJ2-7, the CDR3 gives the full variable domain: GAGVSQSPRYKVTKRGQDVALRCDPISGHVSLYWYRQALGQGPEFLTYFNYEAQQDKSGLPNDRFSAERPEGSISTLTIQRTEQRDSAMYRCASSSIAGVDYEQYFGPGTRLTVT.